This T cell receptor (beta chain) was profiled in a study of radiotherapy plus CTLA-4 blockade in lung cancer. Study-wide context: An objective response was seen in about 18% of patients, and disease control in about 30%.

Treatment of patients with chemo-refractory metastatic non-small-cell lung cancer consisted of focal radiation plus CTLA-4 blockade with ipilimumab. CDR1 is LNHDA and CDR2 is SQIVND in the germline V gene (reference sequence). This CDR3 is built from 12 residues. With 5 bases removed from V and 8 bases from J, the gap between germline ends came to 12 bases. Study-wide findings and caveats: Increased serum interferon-beta after radiation also reportedly predicted response strongly.

This clone was recorded a few times. Its antigen is unknown. Using immunoSEQ multiplex PCR, the repertoire was profiled, and TCRdb retains in-frame clones only, with some absent. The data show over 75,000 clones, about four fifths seen once. This receptor was identified in a human donor with non-small cell lung cancer who had stable disease on radiotherapy plus ipilimumab. The source material was peripheral blood, sampled from a patient treated with radiotherapy plus ipilimumab. The chain uses TRBV19 and TRBJ1-2; D is unresolved. CDR3 DNA: TGTGCCAGTAGTTCTCTATACGGCGGCTACACCTTC. It translates to CASSSLYGGYTF.